A single sample is the source of the 26 T cell receptor beta chains below, sequenced in a study of Graves' ophthalmopathy and Graves' hyperthyroidism. Scientists amplified the TCR beta CDR3 regions from RNA transcripts. Following a first-round RT-PCR that used HTBI primers, a second-round multiplex PCR was carried out. Via MiXCR, TCRdb re-called the multiplex PCR reads, giving one row per CDR3 protein. In the table there are about 39,000 distinct CDR3 sequences, approximately 46% of which are singletons. Sequenced: peripheral blood. All receptors derive from an adult woman with stable Graves' hyperthyroidism.

This clonotype was observed at least ten times. The gene calls are TRBV29-1 and TRBJ2-7; D might be TRBD1 or TRBD2, each matching 6 bases. The V and J ends lost 5 bases and 7 bases respectively, with 12 bases between them. The CDR3 is 11 residues long. From germline, CDR1 is SQVTM and CDR2 ANQGSEA. The CDR3 loop reads CSVNRGREQYF. The CDR3 region has the DNA TGCAGCGTTAATAGGGGGAGGGAGCAGTACTTC.

This CDR3 reads CATSRDKVNQPQHF. In DNA, the CDR3 is TGTGCCACCAGCAGAGATAAGGTAAATCAGCCCCAGCATTTT. The chain carries TRBV15 and TRBJ1-5; D remains ambiguous. Germline V gene lookup returns CDR1 LNHNV and CDR2 YYDKDF (reference sequence). The CDR3 length is 14 residues. The V gene lost 0 bases and the J gene lost 4 bases, with 7 bases spanning the gap.

The chain recombines TRBV11-2 with TRBJ1-4; a weak D match, TRBD1 (5 bases). Trimming pared 4 bases from V and 10 bases from J, leaving 25 bases between. The CDR3 consists of 17 residues. Per the germline V gene, CDR1 is SGHAT and CDR2 is FQNNGV. CDR3 residues: CASSSVTWTPEFGKLFF. CDR3 bases: TGTGCCAGCAGCTCGGTGACATGGACACCCGAATTTGGAAAACTGTTTTTT.

The rearrangement joins TRBV6-6 to TRBJ2-2, with 7 bases lining up with TRBD2. CDR1 MNHNY and CDR2 SVGAGI come from the germline V gene (reference sequence). The CDR3 totals 14 residues. Unmatched junction bases numbered 4, after V lost 5 bases and J lost 4 bases. The CDR3 here is CASSSGAGTGELFF. The CDR3 DNA reads as TGTGCCAGCAGTAGCGGGGCGGGCACCGGGGAGCTGTTTTTT.

In its sample, this clonotype was seen many times. The chain carries TRBV28 and TRBJ1-5; D is possibly TRBD1 (5 bases). The CDR3 consists of 16 residues. Germline CDR1 MDHEN, CDR2 SYDVKM. V lost 4 bases and J lost 5, with 18 bases in between. CDR3 loop: CASSSGAGTAHQPQHF. For the CDR3, the DNA is TGTGCCAGCAGTTCCGGAGCCGGGACGGCCCATCAGCCCCAGCATTTT. Complete variable domain (other parts from reference TRBV28 and TRBJ1-5): DVKVTQSSRYLVKRTGEKVFLECVQDMDHENMFWYRQDPGLGLRLIYFSYDVKMKEKGDIPEGYSVSREKKERFSLILESASTNQTSMYLCASSSGAGTAHQPQHFGDGTRLSIL.

This clonotype occurred a few times. The chain is built from TRBV10-3 and TRBJ1-5, with 8 bases aligning to TRBD1. With 5 bases clipped from V and 9 bases from J, the junction kept 3 bases outside the gene matches. CDR1 and CDR2 (germline): ENHRY, SYGVKD. CDR3 length equals 12 residues. This CDR3 reads CAISPGGSPQHF. The CDR3 DNA is TGTGCCATCAGTCCAGGGGGCTCGCCCCAGCATTTT.

J is TRBJ1-4 and V is TRBV20-1; 8 nucleotides align to TRBD1. The germline V gene encodes CDR1 DFQATT and CDR2 SNEGSKA (reference sequence). This CDR3 is 12 amino acids long. V gave up 5 bases and J gave up 4 bases; unmatched junction bases: 0. The CDR3: CSAGQGNEKLFF. The CDR3 region has the DNA TGCAGTGCTGGACAGGGTAATGAAAAACTGTTTTTT.

Ten or more counts support this clonotype. The chain joins TRBV20-1 to TRBJ2-7; D is unclear. Trimming took 6 bases from V and 2 from J, leaving 8 bases between them. Germline CDR1 reads DFQATT; CDR2 reads SNEGSKA (reference sequence). This CDR3 has 11 residues. Here the CDR3 DNA reads TGCAGTGCCGCTCGCACCTACGAGCAGTACTTC. It encodes CSAARTYEQYF.

The chain carries TRBV20-1 and TRBJ2-7, with TRBD2 matching over 10 bases. V dropped 2 bases and J dropped 6; count of bases not matched to a gene: 10. The CDR3 is 15 residues long. Germline V gives CDR1 DFQATT, CDR2 SNEGSKA (reference sequence). DNA for the CDR3: TGCAGTGCTAGAATAGAGGCTAGCGGGAGCCTCGAGCAGTACTTC. The encoded protein is CSARIEASGSLEQYF.

This chain connects TRBV6-1 to TRBJ2-5; D is ambiguous. V was shortened by 2 bases and J by 7 bases, with 11 bases between the two germline ends. Germline V gene data show CDR1 as MNHNS and CDR2 as SASEGT. This CDR3 comprises 13 residues. CDR3 protein: CASSEPGWGTQYF. The CDR3 DNA follows: TGTGCCAGCAGTGAACCAGGTTGGGGGACCCAGTACTTC.

The V call is TRBV20-1, the J call TRBJ2-7; TRBD2 matches at 11 bases. CDR1 DFQATT and CDR2 SNEGSKA come from the germline V gene (reference sequence). This CDR3 comprises 15 residues. V was pared by 3 bases and J by 4 bases, with 8 bases of the junction left unmatched. The CDR3 DNA sequence: TGCAGTGCTAGGAAGACTAGCGGGATGCTGTACGAGCAGTACTTC. Residues: CSARKTSGMLYEQYF.

With regard to this clonotype: Relative to the germline gene, one junction end is altered; a read error may explain this. The chain joins TRBV10-3 to TRBJ2-7; TRBD1 aligns across 9 bases. The germline CDR1 and CDR2 sequences are ENHRY and SYGVKD. The CDR3 spans 13 residues. CDR3 sequence: CAVRGTGTYEQYF. The CDR3, as DNA: TGTGCCGTCAGGGGGACAGGGACGTACGAGCAGTACTTC.

The table lists this clonotype with many counts. The genes are TRBV30 and TRBJ2-7; the D gene is possibly TRBD2 (7 bases). This CDR3 is built from 13 residues. Deletions cut 3 bases from V and 7 bases from J, with 16 bases between. Germline assignment: CDR1 GTSNPN and CDR2 SVGIG (reference sequence). The CDR3 loop reads CAWRREGVQEQYF. As DNA, the CDR3 is TGTGCCTGGAGAAGGGAGGGGGTTCAGGAGCAGTACTTC.

This chain joins TRBV7-9 and TRBJ1-4; 9 nucleotides agree with TRBD1. This CDR3 is built from 14 residues. The V gene end was trimmed by 6 bases and the J gene end by 7 bases; junction bases not matched to a gene: 6. Germline V gene lookup returns CDR1 SEHNR and CDR2 FQNEAQ (reference sequence). CDR3 bases: TGTGCCAGCAGTGGTCGGGGACAGGGTGAAAAACTGTTTTTT. Residues: CASSGRGQGEKLFF. The variable domain in full, completed from reference TRBV7-9 and TRBJ1-4, reads DTGVSQNPRHKITKRGQNVTFRCDPISEHNRLYWYRQTLGQGPEFLTYFQNEAQLEKSRLLSDRFSAERPKGSFSTLEIQRTEQGDSAMYLCASSGRGQGEKLFFGSGTQLSVL.

This clonotype was seen repeatedly, ten times or more. V is TRBV5-1 and J is TRBJ2-3; D is uncertain. The CDR3 spans 14 residues. V lost 3 bases and J lost 1, with 9 bases in between. The germline gives CDR1 SGHRS, CDR2 YFSETQ. CDR3 bases: TGCGCCAGCAGCTCTGGACGGGGCACAGATACGCAGTATTTT. It is translated as CASSSGRGTDTQYF.

The V and J genes are TRBV7-8 and TRBJ1-1; D is undetermined. The CDR3 is 16 residues long. Per germline, CDR1 SGHVS and CDR2 FQNEAQ. Trimming removed 1 base at V and 1 base at J, with 13 bases between. CDR3 sequence: CASSLVWAHGNTEAFF. The CDR3, as DNA: TGTGCCAGCAGCTTAGTATGGGCGCACGGGAACACTGAAGCTTTCTTT.

This clonotype was detected many times. J is TRBJ1-5 and V is TRBV20-1, with D possibly being TRBD1 (5 bases). The CDR3 covers 14 residues. V was trimmed by 6 bases and J by 3 bases, leaving 15 bases between them. Germline loops: CDR1 DFQATT, CDR2 SNEGSKA (reference sequence). This CDR3 reads CSALSGRINQPQHF. CDR3 coding DNA: TGCAGTGCACTCTCGGGGCGGATCAATCAGCCCCAGCATTTT.

This clonotype was detected many times. This sequence may be a read error, since a much larger clone differs from it by one base. For the CDR3, the DNA is TGTGCCAGCAGTGACAGGAGGCAAGAGACCCAGTACTTC. Translating it yields CASSDRRQETQYF. The V call is TRBV2, the J call TRBJ2-5; maybe TRBD2 (5 bases). Looked up from germline, CDR1 is SNHLY and CDR2 is FYNNEI. With 3 bases removed from V and 2 bases from J, the gap between germline ends came to 7 bases. This CDR3 comprises 13 residues.

In its sample, this clonotype ranks as medium-sized. The gene calls are TRBV29-1 and TRBJ2-2, with D unclear. CDR3 size: 12 residues. Germline V gives CDR1 SQVTM, CDR2 ANQGSEA. V shed 4 bases and J shed 6 bases, with 9 bases lying between them. CDR3: CSVAVRAGELFF. CDR3 DNA: TGCAGCGTTGCAGTCCGGGCCGGGGAGCTGTTTTTT.

This clonotype has a single count. CDR3 nucleotide sequence: TGCAGCGCCGCCAGCAGCGTTACAGGAACCGGGGAGCTGTTTTTT. Translating it yields CSAASSVTGTGELFF. The chain joins TRBV29-1 to TRBJ2-2; tentative D call: TRBD1 (5 bases). In germline, CDR1 is SQVTM, CDR2 ANQGSEA. The CDR3 is 15 residues long. With 7 bases removed from V and 5 bases from J, the gap between germline ends came to 20 bases.

In regard to this clonotype: One base away lies a much larger clone, so this may be a sequencing read error. The chain uses TRBV29-1 and TRBJ2-5; TRBD1 might be the D (6 bases). Germline-derived CDR1 and CDR2 are SQVTM and ANQGSEA. The CDR3 covers 13 residues. Trimming removed 6 bases at V and 5 bases at J, with 16 bases between. In nucleotides, the CDR3 is TGCAGCGTCCCCGGGGCAGGGGAGGAGACCCAGTACTTC. Translation gives CSVPGAGEETQYF.

The chain has TRBV20-1 and TRBJ2-7; TRBD2 agrees at 14 bases. CDR3 length: 16 residues. Germline V gene data show CDR1 as DFQATT and CDR2 as SNEGSKA (reference sequence). Unmatched junction bases numbered 10, after V lost 3 bases and J lost 6 bases. CDR3 region: CSARMTSGRVIVEQYF. The CDR3 DNA follows: TGCAGTGCTAGGATGACTAGCGGGAGGGTGATCGTCGAGCAGTACTTC.

The V gene is TRBV5-1, the J gene TRBJ2-2; D ambiguous. The V end lost 0 bases, the J end lost 11 bases, and 17 bases lay between the germline ends. The CDR3 contains 15 residues. Germline V lookup: CDR1 SGHRS, CDR2 YFSETQ. CDR3 in DNA: TGCGCCAGCAGCTTGGGTCCGGTGGGGTCCTACGAGCTGTTTTTT. Its protein is CASSLGPVGSYELFF. Complete variable domain (other parts from reference TRBV5-1 and TRBJ2-2): KAGVTQTPRYLIKTRGQQVTLSCSPISGHRSVSWYQQTPGQGLQFLFEYFSETQRNKGNFPGRFSGRQFSNSRSEMNVSTLELGDSALYLCASSLGPVGSYELFFGEGSRLTVL.

The chain is built from TRBV24-1 and TRBJ1-5, with 10 nucleotides matching TRBD1. Germline CDR1 is KGHDR and CDR2 is SFDVKD. This CDR3 region has 16 residues. With 0 bases clipped from V and 2 bases from J, the junction kept 0 bases outside the gene matches. The CDR3, as DNA: TGTGCCACCAGTGATTTGGGGACAGGGGGCAATCAGCCCCAGCATTTT. This codes for CATSDLGTGGNQPQHF.

Concerning this clonotype: One end of the junction is discordant with germline, which a read error may explain. This sequence joins TRBV29-1 and TRBJ1-1; D not certain. Germline V gives CDR1 SQVTM, CDR2 ANQGSEA. CDR3 length: 12 residues. The CDR3: CSVDMGYTEVSF. The CDR3 DNA is TGCAGCGTTGACATGGGGTACACCGAAGTTTCCTTT.

This chain joins TRBV12-3 or TRBV12-4 and TRBJ1-2; tentatively, D is TRBD1 (5 bases). Trimming removed 3 bases at V and 2 bases at J, with 7 bases between. This CDR3 spans 13 amino acids. CDR3 in DNA: TGTGCCAGCAGTTTCCGGGGGAACTATGGCTACACCTTC. As protein: CASSFRGNYGYTF.